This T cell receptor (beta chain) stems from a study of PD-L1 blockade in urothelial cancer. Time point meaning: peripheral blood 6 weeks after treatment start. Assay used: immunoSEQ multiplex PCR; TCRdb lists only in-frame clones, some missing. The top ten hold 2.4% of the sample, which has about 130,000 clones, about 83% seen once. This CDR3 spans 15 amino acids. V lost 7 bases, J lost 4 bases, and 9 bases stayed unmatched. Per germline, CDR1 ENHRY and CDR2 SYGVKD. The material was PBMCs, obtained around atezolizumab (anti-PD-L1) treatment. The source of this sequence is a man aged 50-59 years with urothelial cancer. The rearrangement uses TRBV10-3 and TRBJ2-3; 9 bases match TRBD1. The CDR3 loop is CAIKVGTGSPDTQYF. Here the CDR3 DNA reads TGTGCCATCAAGGTCGGGACAGGGTCCCCAGATACGCAGTATTTT.